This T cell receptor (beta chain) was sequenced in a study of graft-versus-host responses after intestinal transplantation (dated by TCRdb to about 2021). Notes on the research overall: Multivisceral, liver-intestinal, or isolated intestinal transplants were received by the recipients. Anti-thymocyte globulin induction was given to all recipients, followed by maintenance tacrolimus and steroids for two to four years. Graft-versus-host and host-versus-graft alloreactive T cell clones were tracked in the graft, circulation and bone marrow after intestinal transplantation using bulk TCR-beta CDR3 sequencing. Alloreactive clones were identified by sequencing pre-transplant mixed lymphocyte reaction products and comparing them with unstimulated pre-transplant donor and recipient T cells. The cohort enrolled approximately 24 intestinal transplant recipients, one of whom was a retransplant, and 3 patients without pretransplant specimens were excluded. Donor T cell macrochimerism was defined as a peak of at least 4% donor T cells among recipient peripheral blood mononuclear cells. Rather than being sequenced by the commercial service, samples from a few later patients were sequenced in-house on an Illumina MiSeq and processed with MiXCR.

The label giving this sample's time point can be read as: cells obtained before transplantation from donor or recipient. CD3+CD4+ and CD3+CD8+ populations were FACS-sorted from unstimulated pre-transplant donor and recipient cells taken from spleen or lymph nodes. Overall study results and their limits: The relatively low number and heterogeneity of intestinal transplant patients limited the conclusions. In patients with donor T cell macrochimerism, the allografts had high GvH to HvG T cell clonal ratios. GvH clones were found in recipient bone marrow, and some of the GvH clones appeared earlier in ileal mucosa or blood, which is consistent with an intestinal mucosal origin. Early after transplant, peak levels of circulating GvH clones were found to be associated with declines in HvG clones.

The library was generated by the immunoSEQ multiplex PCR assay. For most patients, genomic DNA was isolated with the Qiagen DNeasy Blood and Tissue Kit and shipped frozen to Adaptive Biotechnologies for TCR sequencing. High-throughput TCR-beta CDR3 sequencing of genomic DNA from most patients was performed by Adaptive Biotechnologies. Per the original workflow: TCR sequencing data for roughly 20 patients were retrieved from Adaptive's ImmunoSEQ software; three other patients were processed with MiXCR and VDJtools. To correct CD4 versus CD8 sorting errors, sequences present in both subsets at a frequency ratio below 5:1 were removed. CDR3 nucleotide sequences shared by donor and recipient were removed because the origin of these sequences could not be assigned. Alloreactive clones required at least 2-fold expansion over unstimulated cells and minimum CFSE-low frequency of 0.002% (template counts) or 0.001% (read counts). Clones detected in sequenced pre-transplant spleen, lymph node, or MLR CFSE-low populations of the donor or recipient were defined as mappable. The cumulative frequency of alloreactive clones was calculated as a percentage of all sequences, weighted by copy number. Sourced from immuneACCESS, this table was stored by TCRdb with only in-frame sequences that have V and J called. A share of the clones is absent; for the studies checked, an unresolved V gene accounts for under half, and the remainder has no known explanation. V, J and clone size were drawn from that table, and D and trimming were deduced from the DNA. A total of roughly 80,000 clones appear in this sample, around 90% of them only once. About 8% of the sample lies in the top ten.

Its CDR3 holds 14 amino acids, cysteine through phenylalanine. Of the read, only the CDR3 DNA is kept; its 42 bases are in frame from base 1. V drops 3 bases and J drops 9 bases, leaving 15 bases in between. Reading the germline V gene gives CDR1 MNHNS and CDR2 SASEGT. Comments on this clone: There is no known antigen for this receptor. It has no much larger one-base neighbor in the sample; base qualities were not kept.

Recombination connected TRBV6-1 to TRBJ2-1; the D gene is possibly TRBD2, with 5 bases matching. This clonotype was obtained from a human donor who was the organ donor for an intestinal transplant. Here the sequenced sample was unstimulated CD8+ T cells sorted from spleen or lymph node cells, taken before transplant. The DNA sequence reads TGTGCCAGCAGTGATCCGAGGGCGATTGGTGAGCAGTTCTTC. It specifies CASSDPRAIGEQFF.